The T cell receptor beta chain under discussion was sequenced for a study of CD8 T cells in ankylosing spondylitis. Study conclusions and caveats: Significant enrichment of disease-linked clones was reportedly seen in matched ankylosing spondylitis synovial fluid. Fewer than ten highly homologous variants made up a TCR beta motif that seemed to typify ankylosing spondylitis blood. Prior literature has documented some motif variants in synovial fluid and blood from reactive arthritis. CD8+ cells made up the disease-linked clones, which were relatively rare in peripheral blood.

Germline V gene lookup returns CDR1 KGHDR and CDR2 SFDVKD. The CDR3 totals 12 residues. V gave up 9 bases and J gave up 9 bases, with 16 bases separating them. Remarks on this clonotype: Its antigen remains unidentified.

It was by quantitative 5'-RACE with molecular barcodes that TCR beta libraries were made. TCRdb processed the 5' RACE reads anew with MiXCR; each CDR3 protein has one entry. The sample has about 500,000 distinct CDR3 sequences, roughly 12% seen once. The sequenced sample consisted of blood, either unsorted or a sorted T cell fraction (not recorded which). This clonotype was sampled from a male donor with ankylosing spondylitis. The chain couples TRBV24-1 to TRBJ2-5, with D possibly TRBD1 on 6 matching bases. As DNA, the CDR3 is TGTGCCACCGGGGACACCGAGGGGGCCCAGTACTTC. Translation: CATGDTEGAQYF.